A single sample is the source of the 26 T cell receptor beta chains below, sequenced in a study of T-cell memory formation after mild COVID-19 (dated by TCRdb to the early 2020s). Library method: 5' RACE. TCRdb lists the instrument as Illumina NovaSeq 6000. In-frame beta chains were kept once TCRdb had trimmed the public reads at Q25 with fastp and called clones with MiXCR. Records with the same CDR3 protein are collapsed into one entry carrying the most frequent genes and DNA. The sample table contains roughly 80,000 distinct CDR3 sequences; only one count was recorded for about 15% of them. The ten largest make up 25% to 35% of the sample. The sequenced sample consisted of PBMCs or a T cell subset sorted from them (not recorded which). These receptor sequences come from an adult woman who had mild COVID-19 (a few samples of this study predate the infection). The sample titles of this study are shuffled in the database, so cell type and time point are left out; the donor was told from shared clones.

Only a few counts were recorded for this clonotype. The V call is TRBV11-2, the J call TRBJ2-1; 11 nucleotides match TRBD2. V gave up 5 bases and J gave up 8 bases; unmatched junction bases: 17. CDR1 SGHAT and CDR2 FQNNGV come from the germline V gene. This CDR3 is built from 18 residues. For the CDR3, the DNA is TGTGCCAGCAGCCCCGCTTATTTTAGCGGGAGGGCCAGGGATGAGCAGTTCTTC. Residues: CASSPAYFSGRARDEQFF.

This clonotype showed up just a few times. The CDR3 sequence: CASSQPIIQGWDEQFF. The CDR3 DNA reads TGTGCCAGCAGTCAGCCAATAATACAGGGTTGGGATGAGCAGTTCTTC. This chain joins TRBV12-3 or TRBV12-4 and TRBJ2-1; D might be TRBD1 (6 bases). Trimming stripped 5 bases from V and 8 bases from J, with 22 bases between. CDR3 length equals 16 residues.

This clonotype was found a few times. This chain connects TRBV5-6 to TRBJ1-1, with a weak D call TRBD1 (5 bases). The V and J ends lost 5 bases and 3 bases respectively, with 11 bases between them. Per germline, CDR1 SGHDT and CDR2 YYEEEE. The CDR3 runs 13 residues. The CDR3: CASRMTADTEAFF. As DNA, the CDR3 is TGTGCCAGCAGAATGACAGCGGACACTGAAGCTTTCTTT.

This rearrangement joins TRBV28 to TRBJ1-6; 9 bases fit TRBD1. CDR1 MDHEN and CDR2 SYDVKM come from the germline V gene. With 5 bases clipped from V and 10 bases from J, the junction kept 9 bases outside the gene matches. This CDR3 has 15 residues. CDR3 residues: CASSTPGQGISPLHF. The CDR3 DNA reads as TGTGCCAGCAGTACGCCGGGACAGGGTATATCACCCCTCCACTTT.

This clonotype occurred a few times. The J gene is TRBJ2-3, the V gene TRBV4-2; 8 positions agree with TRBD2. The germline CDR1 and CDR2 sequences are LGHNA and YNFKEQ. The junction had 4 bases not matched to a gene; V was cut back by 4 bases and J by 1 base. This CDR3 has 15 amino acids. Here the CDR3 reads CASSLQTSGTDTQYF. CDR3 sequence (DNA): TGTGCCAGCAGCCTACAGACTAGCGGCACAGATACGCAGTATTTT.

The V call is TRBV2, the J call TRBJ2-7; no definite D call. The germline gives CDR1 SNHLY, CDR2 FYNNEI. V lost 5 bases and J 7 bases, leaving 12 bases between the germline ends. This CDR3 has 12 amino acids. The CDR3 DNA is TGTGCCAGCAGTCACGACAAGGTAGAGCAGTACTTC. Its translation: CASSHDKVEQYF.

The rearrangement uses TRBV7-8 and TRBJ2-3; D may be TRBD1 (6 bases). Trimming stripped 5 bases from V and 8 bases from J, with 8 bases between. The CDR3 is made up of 11 amino acids. Looked up from germline, CDR1 is SGHVS and CDR2 is FQNEAQ. This CDR3 reads CASSTGSTQYF. The CDR3 DNA sequence: TGTGCCAGCAGCACAGGGTCTACGCAGTATTTT.

The chain couples TRBV5-1 to TRBJ2-7, with 7 bases identical to TRBD1. This CDR3 is 14 amino acids long. Germline CDR1 and CDR2: SGHRS and YFSETQ. The ends lost 4 bases at V and 5 bases at J; junction bases unmatched: 9. The CDR3 sequence: CASSIGQADHEQYF. The CDR3 nucleotides read TGCGCCAGCAGCATAGGACAGGCGGACCACGAGCAGTACTTC.

This clonotype was detected a few times. The chain links TRBV4-3 to TRBJ2-1, with 16 bases that match TRBD2. V lost 1 base, J lost 7 bases, and 10 bases stayed unmatched. The CDR3 sequence is 19 residues long. From germline, CDR1 is LGHNA and CDR2 YSLEER. CDR3 sequence reads: CASSQGPGLAGGPRNEQFF. The DNA of the CDR3 is TGCGCCAGCAGCCAAGGACCGGGACTAGCGGGAGGGCCAAGGAATGAGCAGTTCTTC.

This clonotype occurred a few times. V is TRBV11-2 and J is TRBJ2-1; the match to TRBD2 covers 7 bases. The CDR3 runs to 14 residues. V trimming: 2 bases; J trimming: 14 bases; junction bases outside the gene matches: 12. The germline gives CDR1 SGHAT, CDR2 FQNNGV. CDR3 nucleotide sequence: TGTGCCAGCAGCTTAATCACGGGAGGCTCCGAAGAGTTCTTC. This codes for CASSLITGGSEEFF.

This clonotype was picked up many times. V is TRBV7-6 and J is TRBJ2-5, with 9 bases matching TRBD1. Germline assignment: CDR1 SGHVS and CDR2 FNYEAQ. The ends lost 4 bases at V and 5 bases at J; junction bases unmatched: 5. The CDR3 length is 14 residues. The CDR3 spells CASSWTGAGETQYF. The DNA of the CDR3 is TGTGCCAGCAGCTGGACAGGGGCGGGGGAGACCCAGTACTTC.

The table lists this clonotype with a few counts. The chain uses TRBV12-3 or TRBV12-4 and TRBJ2-1; D is undetermined. This CDR3 region has 17 residues. The V end was cut by 5 bases, the J end by 0 bases, with 17 bases between. This chain's CDR3 is CASSPPFIRSSYNEQFF. The CDR3 DNA is TGTGCCAGCAGTCCCCCCTTCATCCGGAGCTCCTACAATGAGCAGTTCTTC.

This clonotype was seen a handful of times. This chain uses TRBV5-1 with TRBJ2-1; TRBD1 matches at 7 bases. This CDR3 is 15 amino acids long. With 4 bases clipped from V and 5 bases from J, the junction kept 9 bases outside the gene matches. Per the germline V gene, CDR1 is SGHRS and CDR2 is YFSETQ. DNA of the CDR3: TGCGCCAGCAGCCTAAGACAGGGCCAAGACAATGAGCAGTTCTTC. Its protein is CASSLRQGQDNEQFF. The variable domain in full, completed from reference TRBV5-1 and TRBJ2-1, reads KAGVTQTPRYLIKTRGQQVTLSCSPISGHRSVSWYQQTPGQGLQFLFEYFSETQRNKGNFPGRFSGRQFSNSRSEMNVSTLELGDSALYLCASSLRQGQDNEQFFGPGTRLTVL.

J is TRBJ1-3 and V is TRBV5-1; D unclear. Germline V gene lookup returns CDR1 SGHRS and CDR2 YFSETQ. V was cut by 8 bases and J by 0 bases, with 15 bases left in between. CDR3 size: 15 residues. The CDR3 is CASFQFRFSGNTIYF. CDR3 DNA sequence: TGCGCCAGTTTCCAGTTCCGTTTCTCTGGAAACACCATATATTTT.

A few counts support this clonotype. This rearrangement joins TRBV6-2 or TRBV6-3 to TRBJ2-1, with 8 bases that match TRBD2. The CDR3 extends over 17 amino acids. Germline CDR1 MNHEY, CDR2 SVGEGT. V lost 0 bases, J lost 7 bases, and 11 bases stayed unmatched. DNA for the CDR3: TGTGCCAGCAGTTACTCTGGGGCGGGAGGTTGGAGGAATGAGCAGTTCTTC. Amino acid sequence: CASSYSGAGGWRNEQFF.

In its sample, this clonotype was seen a few times. The CDR3 loop is CASSQDTDYQETQYF. CDR3 in DNA: TGCGCCAGCAGCCAAGATACTGATTACCAAGAGACCCAGTACTTC. The chain combines TRBV4-3 with TRBJ2-5, with no clear D. Trimming removed 0 bases from V and 0 bases from J, with 8 bases in between. CDR1 LGHNA and CDR2 YSLEER come from the germline V gene. The CDR3 runs to 15 residues.

This clonotype was seen only a few times. This chain links TRBV5-6 with TRBJ2-7; D possibly uses TRBD1 or TRBD2 (5 bases each). Deletions cut 0 bases from V and 2 bases from J, with 12 bases between. This CDR3 contains 15 residues. Germline V gene lookup returns CDR1 SGHDT and CDR2 YYEEEE. CDR3: CASSLGTTSTYEQYF. Here the CDR3 DNA reads TGTGCCAGCAGCTTGGGGACAACTAGTACCTACGAGCAGTACTTC.

The chain uses TRBV2 and TRBJ1-5; TRBD1 is a possible D gene (6 bases). V was shortened by 5 bases and J by 2 bases, with 19 bases between the two germline ends. Germline assignment: CDR1 SNHLY and CDR2 FYNNEI. This CDR3 region has 17 residues. The CDR3 here is CASSLGEGSGGNQPQHF. The DNA of the CDR3 is TGTGCCAGCAGTCTCGGAGAGGGTTCAGGGGGCAATCAGCCCCAGCATTTT.

This clonotype was counted between two and nine times. CDR3 in DNA: TGTGCCAGCAGCTTAAATCCAGATACGCAGTATTTT. Its translation: CASSLNPDTQYF. V and J are TRBV7-6 and TRBJ2-3, with D unresolved. V was pared by 2 bases and J by 4 bases, with 4 bases between. This CDR3 has 12 amino acids. Germline V gives CDR1 SGHVS, CDR2 FNYEAQ.

This clonotype was picked up a small number of times. This chain connects TRBV7-9 to TRBJ2-7; D may be TRBD2 (7 bases). With 5 bases removed from V and 5 bases from J, the gap between germline ends came to 13 bases. The CDR3 sequence is 13 residues long. The germline V gene has CDR1 SEHNR and CDR2 FQNEAQ (reference sequence). The chain's CDR3 is CASSPGGANEQYF. The CDR3 DNA reads as TGTGCCAGCAGCCCTGGGGGGGCTAACGAGCAGTACTTC. Supplemented by reference TRBV7-9 and TRBJ2-7, the full variable domain reads DTGVSQNPRHKITKRGQNVTFRCDPISEHNRLYWYRQTLGQGPEFLTYFQNEAQLEKSRLLSDRFSAERPKGSFSTLEIQRTEQGDSAMYLCASSPGGANEQYFGPGTRLTVT.

This clonotype occurred a few times. The V call is TRBV7-3, the J call TRBJ1-1, with D unclear. Trimming pared 5 bases from V and 4 bases from J, leaving 17 bases between. In germline, CDR1 is SGHTA, CDR2 FQGTGA. The CDR3 length is 15 residues. In DNA form, the CDR3 reads TGTGCCAGCAGCGAATTTGGCCCCGGAGGCACTGAAGCTTTCTTT. This sequence encodes CASSEFGPGGTEAFF. Full variable domain (rest looked up from reference TRBV7-3 and TRBJ1-1): GAGVSQTPSNKVTEKGKYVELRCDPISGHTALYWYRQSLGQGPEFLIYFQGTGAADDSGLPNDRFFAVRPEGSVSTLKIQRTERGDSAVYLCASSEFGPGGTEAFFGQGTRLTVV.

The rearrangement uses TRBV6-5 and TRBJ1-1; a weak D match, TRBD1 (6 bases). Germline loops: CDR1 MNHEY, CDR2 SVGAGI. This CDR3 is 16 amino acids long. Trimming stripped 5 bases from V and 1 base from J, with 17 bases between. In DNA, the CDR3 is TGTGCCAGCAGTACCGATCAGGGGACGAGGAACACTGAAGCTTTCTTT. Translating it yields CASSTDQGTRNTEAFF.

This clonotype was seen at least ten times. The chain has TRBV15 and TRBJ2-3; 7 positions agree with TRBD2. The CDR3 sequence is 15 residues long. After removal of 0 bases from V and 0 bases from J, the junction contained 0 bases not matched to a gene. The germline V gene encodes CDR1 LNHNV and CDR2 YYDKDF (reference sequence). CDR3 amino acids: CATSRDSGSTDTQYF. The CDR3 DNA sequence: TGTGCCACCAGCAGAGATAGCGGGAGCACAGATACGCAGTATTTT.

The rearrangement uses TRBV19 and TRBJ2-7, with unresolved D. Trimming removed 5 bases from V and 5 bases from J, with 16 bases in between. The CDR3 covers 14 residues. CDR1 is LNHDA, CDR2 SQIVND, per germline (reference sequence). The CDR3 loop reads CASSSFGGLDEQYF. The CDR3 DNA sequence: TGTGCCAGTAGTTCCTTTGGTGGTTTGGACGAGCAGTACTTC.

This clonotype was seen a handful of times. The rearrangement joins TRBV10-3 to TRBJ2-3; 8 bases map to TRBD2. CDR3 size: 15 residues. V shed 2 bases, J shed 2 bases, and the junction held 3 bases outside the gene matches. The germline CDR1 and CDR2 sequences are ENHRY and SYGVKD. This CDR3 is CAISEGSGNTDTQYF. The CDR3 DNA sequence: TGTGCCATCAGTGAGGGTAGCGGGAACACAGATACGCAGTATTTT.

This clonotype occurred many times. The genes are TRBV20-1 and TRBJ2-3; 13 positions match TRBD2. The CDR3 consists of 16 residues. The trim removed 0 bases at V and 4 bases at J, leaving 4 bases unmatched. CDR1 DFQATT and CDR2 SNEGSKA come from the germline V gene (reference sequence). The CDR3 DNA is TGCAGTGCTAGAGATGGGACTAGCGGGGAGGCAGATACGCAGTATTTT. Encoded protein: CSARDGTSGEADTQYF.